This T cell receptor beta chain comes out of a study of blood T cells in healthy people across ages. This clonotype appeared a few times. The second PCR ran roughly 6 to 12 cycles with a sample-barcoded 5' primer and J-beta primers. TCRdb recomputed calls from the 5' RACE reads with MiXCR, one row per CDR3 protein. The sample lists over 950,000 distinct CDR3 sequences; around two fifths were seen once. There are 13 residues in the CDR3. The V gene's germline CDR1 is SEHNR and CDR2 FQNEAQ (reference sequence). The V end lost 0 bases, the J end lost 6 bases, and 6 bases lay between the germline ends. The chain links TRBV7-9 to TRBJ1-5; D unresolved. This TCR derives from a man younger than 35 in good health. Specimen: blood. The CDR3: CASSLARSQPQHF. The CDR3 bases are TGTGCCAGCAGCTTAGCGAGGAGTCAGCCCCAGCATTTT.